This T cell receptor (beta chain) appears in the sequencing data of a study of shared clonotypes between healthy human individuals. Remarks on this clone: Its antigen remains unknown. This sample also contains other DNA sequences that code for the same CDR3.

At a deep level, the assay was run. Original processing methods: In the immunoSEQ data, sequences were junction-only and lacked quality scores, so filtering differed. The data were produced by immunoSEQ multiplex PCR, yet TCRdb's version contains in-frame clones alone and is incomplete. The V and J calls and clone size were taken over from that table, and D and trimming were inferred from the DNA. The repertoire includes a few million clones, 92% of them detected once, and approximately 0.4% sits in the top ten. Study conclusions and caveats: Estimated clonotype richness was generally higher in naive than memory subsets.

The CDR3 is 14 residues long. Germline V lookup: CDR1 SEHNR, CDR2 FQNEAQ (reference sequence). Trimming at V came to 5 bases and at J to 6 bases, leaving 3 bases not matched to a gene. Researchers partitioned CD4+ cells into CD45RA+ naive and CD45RA-negative memory subsets. The sequence came from a man in his late teens or twenties in good health. Some clones in this sample may be carry-over from other donors' samples. The chain recombines TRBV7-9 with TRBJ1-5, with 11 bases that match TRBD1. Sequenced input: naive CD4+ T cells from PBMCs. Specified subset: CD45RA+ positively selected. The CDR3 loop is CASSPGTGGQPQHF. In nucleotides, the CDR3 is TGTGCCAGCAGCCCGGGGACAGGGGGTCAGCCCCAGCATTTT.